Listed here are 26 T cell receptor beta chains from one sample, sequenced in a study of T cells in localized non-small cell lung cancer. Assay: immunoSEQ multiplex PCR; the TCRdb copy retains only in-frame clones and omits some. The repertoire includes 53,000 or so clones, approximately 89% of them detected once, and just under 20% sits in the top ten. Specimen: peripheral blood, collected before any cancer treatment. Receptors originate from a man aged 35 to 69 with stage I lung adenocarcinoma.

The J gene is TRBJ1-1, the V gene TRBV30; D possibly corresponds to TRBD1 (6 bases). The CDR3 has 12 residues. Trimming pared 3 bases from V and 6 bases from J, leaving 11 bases between. The germline gives CDR1 GTSNPN, CDR2 SVGIG (reference sequence). DNA for the CDR3: TGTGCCTGGAGGATACCAGGGGCTGAAGCTTTCTTT. Its translation is CAWRIPGAEAFF.

This clone was picked up one time. The chain is built from TRBV5-1 and TRBJ1-5; D might be TRBD1 (5 bases). V lost 1 base and J 5 bases, leaving 10 bases between the germline ends. Per germline, CDR1 SGHRS and CDR2 YFSETQ. The CDR3 length is 14 residues. Here the CDR3 reads CASSLRLGDQPQHF. For the CDR3, the DNA is TGCGCCAGCAGCTTGCGTCTAGGGGATCAGCCCCAGCATTTT.

The chain carries TRBV6-1 and TRBJ2-7; D unclear. The germline V and J ends were trimmed by 2 bases and 2 bases, with 7 bases remaining between them. This CDR3 comprises 13 residues. The germline V gene has CDR1 MNHNS and CDR2 SASEGT. The CDR3 region has the DNA TGTGCCAGCAGTGAAATGGGGACCTACGAGCAGTACTTC. Translation gives CASSEMGTYEQYF.

The rearrangement links TRBV28 to TRBJ1-5; the match to TRBD1 covers 7 bases. Unmatched junction bases numbered 6, after V lost 5 bases and J lost 5 bases. The CDR3 is made up of 14 amino acids. Germline V gene data show CDR1 as MDHEN and CDR2 as SYDVKM. The CDR3 here is CASSGGQWDQPQHF. CDR3 nucleotides: TGTGCCAGCAGTGGGGGACAGTGGGATCAGCCCCAGCATTTT.

This chain links TRBV7-2 with TRBJ2-3, with D uncertain. Looked up from germline, CDR1 is SGHTA and CDR2 is FQGNSA. Trimming removed 1 base at V and 0 bases at J, with 5 bases between. The CDR3 loop spans 14 amino acids. CDR3 DNA sequence: TGTGCCAGCAGCTTAGTCGTTAGCACAGATACGCAGTATTTT. It yields the protein CASSLVVSTDTQYF.

The V and J genes are TRBV19 and TRBJ2-1, with TRBD2 matching 10 bases. Germline assignment: CDR1 LNHDA and CDR2 SQIVND (reference sequence). CDR3 length: 16 residues. V trimming: 8 bases; J trimming: 10 bases; junction bases outside the gene matches: 17. The CDR3 region has the DNA TGTGCCAGTTCCCCCTCCGGAGTAGCGGGGGGTAGAGAGCAGTTCTTC. As protein: CASSPSGVAGGREQFF. Full variable domain (remainder filled in from reference TRBV19 and TRBJ2-1): DGGITQSPKYLFRKEGQNVTLSCEQNLNHDAMYWYRQDPGQGLRLIYYSQIVNDFQKGDIAEGYSVSREKKESFPLTVTSAQKNPTAFYLCASSPSGVAGGREQFFGPGTRLTVL.

J is TRBJ2-7 and V is TRBV27; D not certain. The CDR3 covers 14 residues. V was clipped by 2 bases and J by 1 base, with 9 bases between them. Germline CDR1 MNHEY, CDR2 SMNVEV (reference sequence). This CDR3 reads CASSLGLPSYEQYF. CDR3 coding DNA: TGTGCCAGCAGTTTAGGGCTTCCTTCCTACGAGCAGTACTTC.

The chain carries TRBV28 and TRBJ2-5, with D perhaps matching TRBD2 (6 bases). Trimming removed 1 base from V and 1 base from J, with 13 bases in between. The CDR3 length is 16 residues. Germline lookup yields CDR1 MDHEN and CDR2 SYDVKM. CDR3 nucleotide sequence: TGTGCCAGCAGTTTATCCCTCGGGAGTACCCAAGAGACCCAGTACTTC. This encodes CASSLSLGSTQETQYF.

V is TRBV11-3 and J is TRBJ2-5; no definite D call. Germline V gene sequence: CDR1 SGHNT, CDR2 YENEEA. V gave up 2 bases and J gave up 0 bases, with 7 bases separating them. The CDR3 has 14 residues. DNA for the CDR3: TGTGCCAGCAGCTTATCCGGGTACCAAGAGACCCAGTACTTC. Its translation is CASSLSGYQETQYF.

The V gene is TRBV2, the J gene TRBJ2-7; no definite D call. Looked up from germline, CDR1 is SNHLY and CDR2 is FYNNEI. With 2 bases removed from V and 4 bases from J, the gap between germline ends came to 9 bases. The CDR3 is made up of 13 amino acids. The DNA of the CDR3 is TGTGCCAGCAGTGAATACTTAGGGTACGAGCAGTACTTC. Protein: CASSEYLGYEQYF.

The chain employs TRBV2 and TRBJ2-7, with TRBD1 matching 10 bases. The CDR3 is made up of 14 amino acids. V shed 6 bases, J shed 4 bases, and the junction held 6 bases outside the gene matches. Germline values: CDR1 SNHLY, CDR2 FYNNEI. Written as DNA, the CDR3 is TGTGCCAGCAGACAACGACAGGGGGCATACGAGCAGTACTTC. Its protein product is CASRQRQGAYEQYF.

CDR3 nucleotides: TGTGCCAGCAGAAACCTCCGGGACAGCTCCTACGAGCAGTACTTC. Protein product: CASRNLRDSSYEQYF. The chain links TRBV27 to TRBJ2-7, with TRBD1 identical over 7 bases. Germline V CDR1 and CDR2: MNHEY, SMNVEV (reference sequence). The CDR3 extends over 15 amino acids. With 6 bases clipped from V and 0 bases from J, the junction kept 8 bases outside the gene matches.

The chain joins TRBV11-3 to TRBJ1-3; 8 bases are a match to TRBD1. Per germline, CDR1 SGHNT and CDR2 YENEEA. V lost 5 bases and J lost 0; bases outside the gene matches: 6. There are 16 residues in the CDR3. Here the CDR3 reads CASSKGQGYSGNTIYF. The CDR3 nucleotides read TGTGCCAGCAGCAAAGGACAGGGCTACTCTGGAAACACCATATATTTT.

The V and J genes are TRBV25-1 and TRBJ1-2; D remains unclear. CDR1 and CDR2 from the germline V gene are MGHDK and SYGVNS. The ends were cut back, 3 bases at V and 0 bases at J, with 11 bases in the middle. The CDR3 sequence is 15 residues long. In nucleotides, the CDR3 is TGTGCCAGCAGTGACCACGGATCAACTAACTATGGCTACACCTTC. This gives the protein CASSDHGSTNYGYTF.

This sequence joins TRBV27 and TRBJ1-2; 7 bases align to TRBD1. V lost 4 bases and J lost 2; bases outside the gene matches: 7. The CDR3 has 15 residues. Per the germline V gene, CDR1 is MNHEY and CDR2 is SMNVEV (reference sequence). CDR3 coding DNA: TGTGCCAGCAGTTCTCACTCGGACAGGAACTATGGCTACACCTTC. Protein: CASSSHSDRNYGYTF.

This chain uses TRBV6-5 with TRBJ1-1, with a possible D match to TRBD1 (6 bases). V lost 6 bases and J lost 4, with 18 bases in between. There are 15 residues in the CDR3. CDR1 is MNHEY, CDR2 SVGAGI, per germline. CDR3 sequence: CASSHETGGSTEAFF. Written as DNA, the CDR3 is TGTGCCAGCAGCCACGAGACAGGTGGAAGCACTGAAGCTTTCTTT.

The J gene is TRBJ2-2, the V gene TRBV6-5, with 8 bases fitting TRBD1. The CDR3 is 14 amino acids. CDR1 MNHEY and CDR2 SVGAGI come from the germline V gene. V was clipped by 6 bases and J by 3 bases; unmatched bases: 3. The CDR3 reads CASSLTGDTGELFF. The CDR3 coding sequence is TGTGCCAGCAGCCTGACAGGGGACACCGGGGAGCTGTTTTTT.

V gene TRBV18 combines with J gene TRBJ1-3, with D maybe TRBD1 (6 bases). The CDR3 extends over 15 amino acids. V dropped 2 bases and J dropped 6 bases, with 14 bases sitting between them. Germline values: CDR1 KGHSH, CDR2 LQKENI. The CDR3 spells CASSPTPSGENTIYF. CDR3 sequence (DNA): TGTGCCAGCTCACCAACGCCTTCAGGGGAAAACACCATATATTTT.

The V gene is TRBV6-1, the J gene TRBJ2-5; the D is unclear. The CDR3 extends over 13 amino acids. The V gene lost 3 bases and the J gene lost 5 bases, with 10 bases spanning the gap. Per germline, CDR1 MNHNS and CDR2 SASEGT. CDR3 amino acids: CASSDPVVETQYF. CDR3 DNA sequence: TGTGCCAGCAGTGACCCGGTTGTGGAGACCCAGTACTTC.

The V call is TRBV6-1, the J call TRBJ2-7, with TRBD2 matching over 9 bases. The J segment lost 6 bases and the V segment lost 10 bases, leaving 10 bases of the junction unmatched. CDR3 length equals 13 residues. CDR1 and CDR2 from the germline V gene are MNHNS and SASEGT. CDR3 residues: CATSKGREGEQYF. The CDR3 DNA follows: TGTGCCACCTCGAAGGGGCGGGAGGGCGAGCAGTACTTC.

The chain has TRBV28 and TRBJ1-5; TRBD1 might be the D (5 bases). V lost 0 bases to trimming and J lost 1 base, with 19 bases between them. In germline, CDR1 is MDHEN, CDR2 SYDVKM. The CDR3 has 19 residues. This CDR3 reads CASSLWGLLDGMSNQPQHF. In DNA, the CDR3 is TGTGCCAGCAGTTTATGGGGACTCCTCGACGGGATGAGCAATCAGCCCCAGCATTTT.

V gene TRBV7-2 combines with J gene TRBJ2-5; D might be TRBD1 or TRBD2, each matching 6 bases. This CDR3 is 15 amino acids long. Germline loops: CDR1 SGHTA, CDR2 FQGNSA. V lost 5 bases and J 0 bases, leaving 13 bases between the germline ends. This chain's CDR3 is CASSTGGLYQETQYF. The CDR3 DNA sequence: TGTGCCAGCAGCACCGGGGGCCTGTACCAAGAGACCCAGTACTTC.

J is TRBJ2-2 and V is TRBV28, with D possibly matching TRBD1 (6 bases). Trimming pared 4 bases from V and 5 bases from J, leaving 14 bases between. Germline-derived CDR1 and CDR2 are MDHEN and SYDVKM. The CDR3 has 15 amino acids. This CDR3 is CASSSNRVLTGELFF. The CDR3 nucleotides read TGTGCCAGCAGTTCCAACAGGGTTCTGACCGGGGAGCTGTTTTTT.

V gene TRBV18 combines with J gene TRBJ2-2; unclear D gene. Germline V gene sequence: CDR1 KGHSH, CDR2 LQKENI. V lost 3 bases and J 6 bases, leaving 11 bases between the germline ends. This CDR3 has 14 residues. In DNA, the CDR3 is TGTGCCAGCTCACCGTATATGGGCGCCGGGGAGCTGTTTTTT. Translated, it gives CASSPYMGAGELFF.

This clone was detected only once. The chain couples TRBV27 to TRBJ2-1, with 12 bases identical to TRBD2. CDR3 length: 15 amino acids. Germline lookup yields CDR1 MNHEY and CDR2 SMNVEV (reference sequence). V lost 7 bases and J lost 0; bases outside the gene matches: 1. CDR3 coding DNA: TGTGCCAGCAAGACTAGCGGGAGCTCCTACAATGAGCAGTTCTTC. It codes for CASKTSGSSYNEQFF.

V is TRBV18 and J is TRBJ2-3, with D possibly matching TRBD1 (6 bases). The CDR3 is 15 residues long. The V and J ends lost 3 bases and 4 bases respectively, with 14 bases between them. Germline V lookup: CDR1 KGHSH, CDR2 LQKENI. The CDR3 sequence is CASSPSVTGSDTQYF. The CDR3 DNA reads as TGTGCCAGCTCACCTAGCGTTACAGGGTCAGATACGCAGTATTTT.